This is a list of T cell receptor beta chains from one sample in a study of monozygotic twins with inflammatory bowel disease. TCRdb reprocessed the 5' RACE reads; each CDR3 protein has one entry and no DNA is given. There are about 380,000 distinct CDR3 sequences in the sample, with 2.5% to 3% held by the top ten. Sequencing was done on a sample of blood. All receptors derive from a human donor with ulcerative colitis or Crohn's disease, or a healthy co-twin of an affected twin (not recorded which). The CDR3 runs from the conserved cysteine through the conserved F or W.

J gene: TRBJ2-7; V gene: TRBV7-9; CDR3 protein: CASSARGGFYEQYF
J gene: TRBJ1-5; V gene: TRBV20-1; CDR3 protein: CSASTNRGLFGDQRQHF
J gene: TRBJ2-7; V gene: TRBV20-1; CDR3 protein: CSGGSSSYEQYF
J gene: TRBJ1-1; V gene: TRBV12-3/TRBV12-4; CDR3 protein: CASSFGSKEAFF
J gene: TRBJ1-2; V gene: TRBV4-3; CDR3 protein: CASSRGVGQGDYGYTF
J gene: TRBJ1-1; V gene: TRBV11-2; CDR3 protein: CASSLRGGTEAFF
J gene: TRBJ1-1; V gene: TRBV24-1; CDR3 protein: CATSQGGRDTEAFF
J gene: TRBJ1-4; V gene: TRBV25-1; CDR3 protein: CASSPRSEKLFF
J gene: TRBJ2-7; V gene: TRBV6-5; CDR3 protein: CASSSRLANEQYF
J gene: TRBJ2-7; V gene: TRBV3-1; CDR3 protein: CASCRTGGYEQYF
J gene: TRBJ2-7; V gene: TRBV7-2; CDR3 protein: CASSLAGQGIYEQYF
J gene: TRBJ2-2; V gene: TRBV7-2; CDR3 protein: CASSPGVTENTGELFF
J gene: TRBJ2-5; V gene: TRBV4-1; CDR3 protein: CASSQAAGGQETQYF
J gene: TRBJ2-1; V gene: TRBV20-1; CDR3 protein: CSASSGGVNNEQFF
J gene: TRBJ2-3; V gene: TRBV27; CDR3 protein: CASSLLSGYTDTQYF
J gene: TRBJ2-4; V gene: TRBV4-1; CDR3 protein: CASSPVPETGNHF
J gene: TRBJ2-3; V gene: TRBV29-1; CDR3 protein: CSGIRGFGTDTQYF
J gene: TRBJ2-5; V gene: TRBV5-1; CDR3 protein: CASSLLGHTQETQYF
J gene: TRBJ2-7; V gene: TRBV6-1; CDR3 protein: CASSPGGQGIFDEQYF
J gene: TRBJ2-3; V gene: TRBV6-5; CDR3 protein: CASSYSITAGGMNTQYF
J gene: TRBJ1-6; V gene: TRBV19; CDR3 protein: CASLGAGVSSPLHF
J gene: TRBJ1-1; V gene: TRBV20-1; CDR3 protein: CSAIRQGRMNTEAFF